Described below is a single T cell receptor beta chain sequence and its context. This clonotype was seen a single time. Its antigen target is currently unknown. Per-base quality was not reported, and no clone a single base away is much larger than it. Just one read gives weak support. The protocol used for the library was 5' RACE. For the blood and skin samples, reverse transcription of TCR RNA was done with SuperScript IV along with alpha and beta constant region primers. The ligated cDNA was amplified in four rounds of PCR with nested alpha and beta constant region primers together with the SP2 primer. An oligonucleotide carrying the Illumina SP2 primer and a UMI was ligated to the 3' end of the cDNA by means of T4 RNA ligase 1. To prevent hairpin formation, the 12-nucleotide UMI was made up of two random hexamers with an eight-base spacer between them. TCR alpha and beta chain libraries were processed separately from the second PCR onward, with dual indexing for multiplexing. After pooling, the indexed libraries were analyzed by capillary electrophoresis and sequenced on either an Illumina MiSeq or NextSeq. To boost base diversity and improve cluster recognition, PhiX DNA at roughly 4.5-8% was spiked into the libraries. The study's own analysis went as follows. Demultiplexor took UMIs from read 2, joined the UMIs to the TCR sequence from read 1, and separated reads according to sample indices. Decombinator identified V and J genes and V-J junctions and gave each TCR a five-part identifier that included V and J deletions. Collapsinator relied on UMIs to correct both sequencing errors and PCR amplification heterogeneity, producing a UMI-based abundance for each TCR. CDR3Translator turned identifiers into nucleotide sequence, translated that sequence into amino acids, and pulled out CDR3 regions based on terminal motifs. After normalization to the amount of input RNA, error-corrected alpha and beta TCR counts from blood and skin were compared. TCRdb reran the public reads through fastp at Q25 and MiXCR, keeping productive beta chains. Each CDR3 protein gets just one entry, which takes the most common genes and DNA from the rows behind it. In this record, the V and J calls reflect TCRdb's handling and not the investigators' own analysis. The sample table contains more than 20,000 distinct CDR3 sequences; only one count was recorded for around a quarter of them. Together, the top ten hold roughly 1.9% of the sample.

For whole blood analysis, over 2 ml of peripheral blood was collected from healthy adult volunteers into Tempus tubes, and RNA was extracted following the manufacturer's instructions. A robust, sensitive protocol for the amplification, sequencing and analysis of TCRs was described in the study, in which 3' ligation of a UMI-containing oligonucleotide to TCR cDNA was used. Total RNA, without cell sorting, was DNase treated with RQ1 DNase before reverse transcription, targeting about 1 to 1000 ng input. Skin biopsy and whole blood libraries were made to test pipeline robustness in samples where T cells form a minority population. These data originate in a study of naive and memory T cell subsets (dated by TCRdb to about 2017). As for the study more broadly: In the figure summarizing the skin biopsy and whole blood samples, 10 or so blood donors, 7 tuberculin skin test biopsies and 3 saline control biopsies were reported. PCR2 was typically performed as a SYBR Green qPCR that was stopped at a set threshold, although end-point PCR (around 6 cycles) could be used instead for low-input samples.

The paper's findings and limits, for the study overall: The potential sensitivity of the RNA-based method to TCR transcript changes with T cell activation and differentiation was acknowledged.

Spanning cysteine to phenylalanine, the CDR3 consists of 12 amino acids. Of the read, only the CDR3 DNA is kept; its 36 bases are in frame from base 1. V gives up 4 bases and J gives up 2 bases, and the segment between their germline ends measures 8 bases. The germline V gene specifies SQVTM as CDR1 and ANQGSEA as CDR2. The chain uses TRBV29-1 and TRBJ1-1; a confident D gene designation cannot be given. The source is a female donor in good health. The DNA sequence reads TGCAGCGTTGGGGGTCCCAACACTGAAGCTTTCTTT. It codes for CSVGGPNTEAFF.